This T cell receptor (beta chain) is from a study of blood T cell repertoires in COVID-19. On the study more broadly: Whether acute or convalescent, the COVID-19 samples came from the United States, Italy and Spain.

V lost 2 bases to trimming and J lost 3 bases, with 16 bases between them. The germline V gene encodes CDR1 SEHNR and CDR2 FQNEAQ (reference sequence). CDR3 length: 16 amino acids. Profiled with immunoSEQ multiplex PCR; TCRdb holds only in-frame clones, not every one. This sample has 270,000 or so clones; 89% occur once, and the top ten carry roughly 4.5%. The chain uses TRBV7-9 and TRBJ1-2; D gene ambiguous. Sequenced input: peripheral blood. The TCR was taken from a woman aged 40 to 49 who had recovered from COVID-19. In nucleotides, the CDR3 is TGTGCCAGCAGCTTAAGTATGAACGAAGCCCACTATGGCTACACCTTC. It specifies CASSLSMNEAHYGYTF.